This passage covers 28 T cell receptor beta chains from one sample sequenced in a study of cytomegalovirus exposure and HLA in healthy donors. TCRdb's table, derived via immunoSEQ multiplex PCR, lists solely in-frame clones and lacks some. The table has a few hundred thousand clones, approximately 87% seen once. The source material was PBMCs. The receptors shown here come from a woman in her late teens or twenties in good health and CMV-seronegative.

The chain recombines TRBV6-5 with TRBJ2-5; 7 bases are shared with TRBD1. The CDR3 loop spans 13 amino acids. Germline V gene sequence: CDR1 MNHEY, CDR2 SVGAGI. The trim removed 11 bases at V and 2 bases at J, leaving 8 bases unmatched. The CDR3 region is CAARDRAQETQYF. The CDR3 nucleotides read TGTGCCGCTAGAGACAGGGCTCAAGAGACCCAGTACTTC.

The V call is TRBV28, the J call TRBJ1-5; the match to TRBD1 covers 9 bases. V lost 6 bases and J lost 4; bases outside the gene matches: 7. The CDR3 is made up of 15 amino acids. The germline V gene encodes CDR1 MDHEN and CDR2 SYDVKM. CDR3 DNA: TGTGCCAGCAGCCCCCGGGGACAGGGTAATCAGCCCCAGCATTTT. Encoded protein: CASSPRGQGNQPQHF.

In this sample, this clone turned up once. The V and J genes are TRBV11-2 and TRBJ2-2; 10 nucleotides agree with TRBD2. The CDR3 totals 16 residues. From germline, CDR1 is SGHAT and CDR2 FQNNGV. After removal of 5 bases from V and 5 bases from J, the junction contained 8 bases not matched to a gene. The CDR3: CASSLLLAGFTGELFF. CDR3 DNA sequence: TGTGCCAGCAGCCTCCTACTAGCGGGATTTACCGGGGAGCTGTTTTTT.

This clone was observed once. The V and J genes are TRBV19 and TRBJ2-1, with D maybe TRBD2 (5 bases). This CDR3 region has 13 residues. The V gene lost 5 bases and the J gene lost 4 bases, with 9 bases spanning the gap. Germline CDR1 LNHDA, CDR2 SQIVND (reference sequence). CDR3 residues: CASSLGLYNEQFF. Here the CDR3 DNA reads TGTGCCAGTAGTCTCGGACTTTACAATGAGCAGTTCTTC.

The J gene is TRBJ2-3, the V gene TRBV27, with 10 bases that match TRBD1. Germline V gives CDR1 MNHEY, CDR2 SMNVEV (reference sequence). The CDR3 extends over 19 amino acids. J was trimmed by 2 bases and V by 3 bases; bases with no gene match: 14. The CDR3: CASSFGGQGLRTFTDTQYF. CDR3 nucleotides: TGTGCCAGCAGTTTCGGGGGACAGGGGCTCAGAACTTTCACAGATACGCAGTATTTT.

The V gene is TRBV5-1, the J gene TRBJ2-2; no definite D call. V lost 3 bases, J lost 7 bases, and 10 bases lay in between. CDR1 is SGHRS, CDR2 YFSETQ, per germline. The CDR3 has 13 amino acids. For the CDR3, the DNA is TGCGCCAGCAGCTCAACGCCAGGCGGGGAGCTGTTTTTT. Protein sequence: CASSSTPGGELFF.

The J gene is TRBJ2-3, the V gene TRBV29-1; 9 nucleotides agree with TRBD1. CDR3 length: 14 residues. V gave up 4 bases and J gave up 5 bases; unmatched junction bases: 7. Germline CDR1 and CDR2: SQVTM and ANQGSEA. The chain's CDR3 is CSVGDRAGRDTQYF. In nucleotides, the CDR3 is TGCAGCGTTGGGGACAGGGCGGGTCGAGATACGCAGTATTTT.

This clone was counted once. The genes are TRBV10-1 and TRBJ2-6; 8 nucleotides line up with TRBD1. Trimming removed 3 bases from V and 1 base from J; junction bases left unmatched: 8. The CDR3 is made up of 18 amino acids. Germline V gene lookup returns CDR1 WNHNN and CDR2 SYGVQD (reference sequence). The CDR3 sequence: CASSDPGQAISGANVLTF. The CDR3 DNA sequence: TGCGCCAGCAGTGACCCGGGACAGGCGATATCTGGGGCCAACGTCCTGACTTTC.

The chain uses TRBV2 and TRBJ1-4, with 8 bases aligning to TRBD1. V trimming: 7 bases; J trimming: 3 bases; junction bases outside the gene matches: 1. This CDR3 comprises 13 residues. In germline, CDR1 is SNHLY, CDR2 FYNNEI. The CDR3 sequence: CASTTGANEKLFF. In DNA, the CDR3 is TGTGCCAGCACGACAGGGGCTAATGAAAAACTGTTTTTT.

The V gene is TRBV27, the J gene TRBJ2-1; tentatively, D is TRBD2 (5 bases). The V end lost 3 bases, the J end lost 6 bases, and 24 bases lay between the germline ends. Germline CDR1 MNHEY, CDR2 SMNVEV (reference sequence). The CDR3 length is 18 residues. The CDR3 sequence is CASSFRGTSGSLANEQFF. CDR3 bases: TGTGCCAGCAGTTTTCGGGGAACGAGCGGTAGTCTCGCCAATGAGCAGTTCTTC.

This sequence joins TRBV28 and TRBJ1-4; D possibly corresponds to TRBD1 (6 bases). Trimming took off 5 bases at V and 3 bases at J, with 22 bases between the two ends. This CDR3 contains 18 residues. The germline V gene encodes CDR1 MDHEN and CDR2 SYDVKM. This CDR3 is CASSGGRWGHEANEKLFF. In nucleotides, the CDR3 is TGTGCCAGCAGTGGGGGAAGGTGGGGACATGAAGCTAATGAAAAACTGTTTTTT. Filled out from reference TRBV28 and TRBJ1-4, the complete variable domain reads DVKVTQSSRYLVKRTGEKVFLECVQDMDHENMFWYRQDPGLGLRLIYFSYDVKMKEKGDIPEGYSVSREKKERFSLILESASTNQTSMYLCASSGGRWGHEANEKLFFGSGTQLSVL.

The CDR3 region is CASSTGYYEQYF. The CDR3 DNA follows: TGTGCCAGCTCGACAGGGTACTACGAGCAGTACTTC. This chain joins TRBV6-1 and TRBJ2-7, with 7 bases matching TRBD1. The junction had 4 bases not matched to a gene; V was cut back by 8 bases and J by 3 bases. The germline CDR1 and CDR2 sequences are MNHNS and SASEGT. The CDR3 totals 12 residues.

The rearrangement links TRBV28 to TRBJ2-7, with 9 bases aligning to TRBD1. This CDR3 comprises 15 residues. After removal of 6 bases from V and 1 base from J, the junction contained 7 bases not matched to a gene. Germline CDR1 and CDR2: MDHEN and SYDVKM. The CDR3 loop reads CASRWDRAVSYEQYF. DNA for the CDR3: TGTGCCAGCAGATGGGACAGGGCGGTTTCCTACGAGCAGTACTTC.

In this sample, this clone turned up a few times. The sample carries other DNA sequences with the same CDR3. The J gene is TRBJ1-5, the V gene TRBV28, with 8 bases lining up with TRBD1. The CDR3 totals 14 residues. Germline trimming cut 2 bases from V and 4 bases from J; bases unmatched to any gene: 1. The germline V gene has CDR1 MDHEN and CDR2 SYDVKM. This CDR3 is CASSLGQGNQPQHF. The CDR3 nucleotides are TGTGCCAGCAGTTTAGGACAGGGTAATCAGCCCCAGCATTTT.

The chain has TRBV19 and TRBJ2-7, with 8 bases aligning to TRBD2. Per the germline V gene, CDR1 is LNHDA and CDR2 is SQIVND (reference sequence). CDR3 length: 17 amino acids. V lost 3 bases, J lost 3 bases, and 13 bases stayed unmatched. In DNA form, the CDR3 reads TGTGCCAGTAGTATCCCGCGGGGTAGCGGGACCGACTACGAGCAGTACTTC. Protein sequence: CASSIPRGSGTDYEQYF.

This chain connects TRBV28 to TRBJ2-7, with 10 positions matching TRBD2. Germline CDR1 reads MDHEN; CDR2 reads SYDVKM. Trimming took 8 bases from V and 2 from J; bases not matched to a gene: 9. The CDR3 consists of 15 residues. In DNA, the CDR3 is TGTGCCAGCCGGAGGGGAGCGGGAGGGCCCTACGAGCAGTACTTC. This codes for CASRRGAGGPYEQYF.

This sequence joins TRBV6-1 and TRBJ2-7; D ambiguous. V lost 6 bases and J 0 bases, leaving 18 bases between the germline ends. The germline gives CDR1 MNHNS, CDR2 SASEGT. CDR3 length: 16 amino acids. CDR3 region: CASSESGGRSSYEQYF. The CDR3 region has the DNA TGTGCCAGCAGCGAAAGTGGCGGTAGGAGCTCCTACGAGCAGTACTTC.

Written as DNA, the CDR3 is TGCGCCAGCAGCCAAGTGCTAGCCAACACCGGGGAGCTGTTTTTT. It codes for CASSQVLANTGELFF. The chain employs TRBV4-1 and TRBJ2-2; weak D call: TRBD2 (5 bases). Trimming shortened V by 1 base and J by 2 bases, and 8 bases separated the two germline ends. CDR1 MGHRA and CDR2 YSYEKL come from the germline V gene. This CDR3 has 15 residues.

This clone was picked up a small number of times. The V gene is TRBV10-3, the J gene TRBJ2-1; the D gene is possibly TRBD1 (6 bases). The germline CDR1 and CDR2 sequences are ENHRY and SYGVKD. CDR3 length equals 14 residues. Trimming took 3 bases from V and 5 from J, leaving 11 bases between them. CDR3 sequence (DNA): TGTGCCATCAGTGAAAGGACAGACAACAATGAGCAGTTCTTC. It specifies CAISERTDNNEQFF.

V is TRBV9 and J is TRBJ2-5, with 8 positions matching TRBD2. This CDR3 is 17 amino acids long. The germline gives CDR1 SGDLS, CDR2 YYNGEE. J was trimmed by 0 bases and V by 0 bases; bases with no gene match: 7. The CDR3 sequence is CASSVAVAGKHQETQYF. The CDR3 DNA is TGTGCCAGCAGCGTAGCAGTAGCGGGAAAACACCAAGAGACCCAGTACTTC.

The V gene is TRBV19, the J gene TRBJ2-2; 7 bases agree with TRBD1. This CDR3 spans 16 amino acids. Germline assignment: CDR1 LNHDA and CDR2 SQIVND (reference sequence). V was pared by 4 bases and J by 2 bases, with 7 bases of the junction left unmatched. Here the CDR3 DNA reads TGTGCCAGTAGTAGGACAGGTAACTCTAACACCGGGGAGCTGTTTTTT. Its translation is CASSRTGNSNTGELFF.

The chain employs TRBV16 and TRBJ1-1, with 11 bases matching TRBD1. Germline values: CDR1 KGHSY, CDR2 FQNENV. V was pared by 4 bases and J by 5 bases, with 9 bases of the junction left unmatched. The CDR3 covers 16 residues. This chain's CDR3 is CASSRRTGGGGTEAFF. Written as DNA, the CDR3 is TGTGCCAGCAGCCGCAGGACAGGGGGCGGGGGTACTGAAGCTTTCTTT. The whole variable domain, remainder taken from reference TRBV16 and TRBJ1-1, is GEEVAQTPKHLVRGEGQKAKLYCAPIKGHSYVFWYQQVLKNEFKFLISFQNENVFDETGMPKERFSAKCLPNSPCSLEIQATKLEDSAVYFCASSRRTGGGGTEAFFGQGTRLTVV.

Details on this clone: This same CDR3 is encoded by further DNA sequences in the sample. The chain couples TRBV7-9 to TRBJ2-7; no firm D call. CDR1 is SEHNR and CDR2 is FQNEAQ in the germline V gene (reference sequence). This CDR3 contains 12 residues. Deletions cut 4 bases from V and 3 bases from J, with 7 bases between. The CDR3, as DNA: TGTGCCAGCAGCTCCCGCGGCTACGAGCAGTACTTC. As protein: CASSSRGYEQYF.

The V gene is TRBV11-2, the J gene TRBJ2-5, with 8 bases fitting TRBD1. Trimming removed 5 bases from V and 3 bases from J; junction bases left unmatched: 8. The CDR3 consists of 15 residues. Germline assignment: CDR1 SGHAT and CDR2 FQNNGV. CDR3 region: CASSPRDRGKETQYF. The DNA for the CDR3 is TGTGCCAGCAGCCCCCGAGACAGGGGTAAAGAGACCCAGTACTTC. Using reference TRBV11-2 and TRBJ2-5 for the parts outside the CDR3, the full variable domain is EAGVAQSPRYKIIEKRQSVAFWCNPISGHATLYWYQQILGQGPKLLIQFQNNGVVDDSQLPKDRFSAERLKGVDSTLKIQPAKLEDSAVYLCASSPRDRGKETQYFGPGTRLLVL.

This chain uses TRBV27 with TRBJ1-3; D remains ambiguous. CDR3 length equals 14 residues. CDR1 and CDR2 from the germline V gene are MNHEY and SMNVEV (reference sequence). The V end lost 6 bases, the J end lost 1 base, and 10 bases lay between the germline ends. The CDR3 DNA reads TGTGCCAGCAGCCCTGCTAGGTCTGGAAACACCATATATTTT. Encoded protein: CASSPARSGNTIYF.

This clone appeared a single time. The CDR3 sequence is CASSQVGGRSGDTQYF. The CDR3 DNA follows: TGCGCCAGCAGCCAAGTGGGGGGGAGAAGCGGAGATACGCAGTATTTT. The rearrangement joins TRBV4-1 to TRBJ2-3; 7 bases agree with TRBD2. CDR1 is MGHRA, CDR2 YSYEKL, per germline. This CDR3 has 16 residues. V lost 1 base to trimming and J lost 5 bases; unmatched junction nucleotides: 9.

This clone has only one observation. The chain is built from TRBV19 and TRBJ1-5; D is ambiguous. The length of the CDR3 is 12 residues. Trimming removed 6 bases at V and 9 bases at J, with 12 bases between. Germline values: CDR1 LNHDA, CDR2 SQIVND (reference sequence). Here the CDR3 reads CASSRAYPPQHF. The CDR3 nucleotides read TGTGCCAGTAGCCGCGCCTATCCGCCCCAGCATTTT.

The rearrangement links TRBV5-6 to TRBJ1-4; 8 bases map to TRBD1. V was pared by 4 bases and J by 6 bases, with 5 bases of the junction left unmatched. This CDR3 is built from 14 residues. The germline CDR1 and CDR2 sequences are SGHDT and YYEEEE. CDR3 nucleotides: TGTGCCAGCAGCGCACAGGGGGTAGATGAAAAACTGTTTTTT. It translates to CASSAQGVDEKLFF.